This T cell receptor beta chain was identified in a study of blood T cell repertoires in COVID-19. About the research overall: The United States, Italy and Spain were the sources of the acute and convalescent COVID-19 samples.

This clone has at least ten counts. This CDR3 spans 16 amino acids. Trimming shortened V by 0 bases and J by 0 bases, and 12 bases separated the two germline ends. CDR1 and CDR2 from the germline V gene are LNHNV and YYDKDF (reference sequence). Per the original data handling: It was from reference gene primer amplification that nucleated cell counts were estimated. The method was immunoSEQ multiplex PCR; TCRdb's version includes in-frame clones alone and lacks a portion of them. V and J calls and clone size are those listed in that table; D and trimming were worked out from the DNA. Among 110,000 to 150,000 clones listed, approximately 73% were seen once.

Sequencing used peripheral blood. This TCR came from a man in his sixties with acute or convalescent COVID-19. This chain links TRBV15 with TRBJ2-7; D might be TRBD2 (5 bases). The CDR3, as DNA: TGTGCCACCAGCAGAGATGTTAGCGCGAACTCCTACGAGCAGTACTTC. Amino acids: CATSRDVSANSYEQYF.